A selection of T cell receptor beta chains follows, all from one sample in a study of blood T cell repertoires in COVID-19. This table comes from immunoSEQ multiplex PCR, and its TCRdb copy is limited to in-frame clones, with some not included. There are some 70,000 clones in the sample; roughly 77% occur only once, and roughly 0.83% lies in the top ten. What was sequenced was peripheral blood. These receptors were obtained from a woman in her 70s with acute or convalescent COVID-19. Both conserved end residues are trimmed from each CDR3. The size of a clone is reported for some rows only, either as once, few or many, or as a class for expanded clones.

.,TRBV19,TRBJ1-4,ASSGSGMGKLF
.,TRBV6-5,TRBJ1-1,ASSLTGRTEAF
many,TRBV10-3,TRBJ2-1,AISGDNEQF
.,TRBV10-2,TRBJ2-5,ASSVEGSSGTQY
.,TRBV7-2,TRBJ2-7,ASSFTGRDRGTYEQY
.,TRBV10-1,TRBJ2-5,ASSELAGGPIETQY
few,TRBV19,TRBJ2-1,ASRPRTGESYNEQF
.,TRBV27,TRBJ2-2,ASSLWTPRDTGELF
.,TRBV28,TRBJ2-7,ASLQQGPPYEQY
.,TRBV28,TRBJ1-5,ASGQISNQPQH
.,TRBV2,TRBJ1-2,ASKYSLLGGYT
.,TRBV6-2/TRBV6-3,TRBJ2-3,ASSYYAGGVTDTQY
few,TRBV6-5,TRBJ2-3,ASSYLRTDTQY